This T cell receptor beta chain was recovered during a study of spatial heterogeneity in lung cancer. Study background: Raw reads showed each unique TCR and UMI combination turning up more than ten times on average.

Documented time point: sample taken at primary tumor resection. TCRdb reprocessed the 5' RACE reads via MiXCR and lists one record per CDR3 protein. The data show some 96,000 distinct CDR3 sequences, under 4.5% seen once. Overall study results and limits: The estimated TCR-seq coverage of tumor T cells amounted to 7% to 8% when looking at alpha chains and less than 15% when looking at beta chains. Expanded alpha and beta TCR counts within tumors tracked tumor mutation counts.

The length of the CDR3 is 15 residues. V lost 6 bases and J 5 bases, leaving 17 bases between the germline ends. Germline V gene data show CDR1 as SGHVS and CDR2 as FNYEAQ. This clonotype occurred many times. As yet, its antigen is unknown. This sequence originates from a male donor with early-stage non-small cell lung cancer. The sample in question was lung tumor tissue, obtained at surgery. The V and J genes are TRBV7-6 and TRBJ2-1; D is perhaps TRBD2 (5 bases). The CDR3 here is CASRADFRLDNEQFF. The CDR3 bases are TGTGCCAGCAGGGCGGACTTTCGGCTAGACAATGAGCAGTTCTTC. Filled out from reference TRBV7-6 and TRBJ2-1, the complete variable domain reads GAGVSQSPRYKVTKRGQDVALRCDPISGHVSLYWYRQALGQGPEFLTYFNYEAQQDKSGLPNDRFSAERPEGSISTLTIQRTEQRDSAMYRCASRADFRLDNEQFFGPGTRLTVL.